Given below is one T cell receptor (beta chain) in context. No antigen is known for it. The PCR used 60 Vbeta and 13 Jbeta primers. Sequencing was performed with immunoSEQ multiplex PCR; in TCRdb, only in-frame clones are kept and a portion is missing. The data hold approximately 110,000 clones, with 55% to 75% observed a single time. The CDR3 extends over 14 amino acids. Germline V lookup: CDR1 SGHRS, CDR2 YFSETQ. The germline V and J ends were trimmed by 4 bases and 6 bases, with 16 bases remaining between them. This specimen belongs to a study of cytomegalovirus exposure and HLA in healthy donors. Overall study findings and caveats: Cytomegalovirus-associated TCR beta chains were listed, numbering 164.

The TCR sequence derives from a man under 40 in good health and CMV-seropositive. The chain employs TRBV5-1 and TRBJ2-5, with TRBD1 as a possible D gene (6 bases). The source material was PBMCs. CDR3 coding DNA: TGCGCCAGCAGCGCGACAGGTGAAGGGAAGACCCAGTACTTC. Protein: CASSATGEGKTQYF.